What follows are 10 T cell receptor beta chains derived from one specimen sequenced in a study of cytomegalovirus exposure and HLA in healthy donors (dated by TCRdb to about 2017). The library was prepared using the immunoSEQ multiplex PCR assay. In TCRdb, the immuneACCESS table is reduced to in-frame sequences with V and J assigned. These tables do not hold every clone; where another copy was compared, an unresolved V gene accounts for under half, and the others remain unexplained. This sample is represented by roughly 70,000 clones; approximately 95% of them were singletons. The ten largest clones take up over 3% of the sample. Sequenced sample: PBMCs. All receptors derive from a young man in good health and CMV-seronegative.

CDR3 amino acids: CASSIDSSGYNEQFF. The CDR3 bases are TGTGCCAGTAGTATAGATTCTAGCGGTTACAATGAGCAGTTCTTC. The J gene is TRBJ2-1, the V gene TRBV19; 7 bases are shared with TRBD2. The junction had 3 bases not matched to a gene; V was cut back by 0 bases and J by 4 bases. Per the germline V gene, CDR1 is LNHDA and CDR2 is SQIVND (reference sequence). The length of the CDR3 is 15 residues. Complete variable domain (other parts from reference TRBV19 and TRBJ2-1): DGGITQSPKYLFRKEGQNVTLSCEQNLNHDAMYWYRQDPGQGLRLIYYSQIVNDFQKGDIAEGYSVSREKKESFPLTVTSAQKNPTAFYLCASSIDSSGYNEQFFGPGTRLTVL.

About this clone itself: The junction shows a germline mismatch at one end, possibly a read error. The rearrangement joins TRBV15 to TRBJ2-7; D not resolved. The germline V gene has CDR1 LNHNV and CDR2 YYDKDF (reference sequence). CDR3 length: 13 residues. The CDR3 reads CATSGDRVYEQYF. CDR3 DNA: TGTGCCACCAGCGGAGATCGCGTTTACGAGCAGTACTTC.

The chain has TRBV7-6 and TRBJ1-3; D call uncertain. The CDR3 consists of 15 residues. Trimming removed 0 bases at V and 0 bases at J, with 6 bases between. Germline values: CDR1 SGHVS, CDR2 FNYEAQ. CDR3 loop: CASSLAANSGNTIYF. The DNA of the CDR3 is TGTGCCAGCAGCTTAGCAGCAAACTCTGGAAACACCATATATTTT.

CDR3 nucleotides: TGTGCCAGCAGGGGGACAGCCATGAACACTGAAGCTTTCTTT. It encodes CASRGTAMNTEAFF. This chain uses TRBV28 with TRBJ1-1; TRBD1 aligns across 7 bases. In germline, CDR1 is MDHEN, CDR2 SYDVKM. This CDR3 contains 14 residues. The V and J ends lost 6 bases and 0 bases, in that order; junction bases with no gene match: 4.

The chain employs TRBV18 and TRBJ2-7; the match to TRBD2 covers 7 bases. Per germline, CDR1 KGHSH and CDR2 LQKENI. V was pared by 0 bases and J by 5 bases, with 10 bases of the junction left unmatched. The CDR3 has 16 residues. The CDR3 region has the DNA TGTGCCAGCTCACCACCCGGCTTGGGGGGGACCGACGAGCAGTACTTC. Its protein is CASSPPGLGGTDEQYF.

V gene TRBV12-5 combines with J gene TRBJ1-5; 8 nucleotides align to TRBD1. Trimming took 0 bases from V and 0 from J; bases not matched to a gene: 13. CDR3 size: 20 residues. The germline CDR1 and CDR2 sequences are LGHNT and FRNRAP. The CDR3 spells CASGLVGGRGLDYSNQPQHF. The CDR3 DNA follows: TGTGCTAGTGGTTTGGTAGGGGGCAGGGGGCTCGATTATAGCAATCAGCCCCAGCATTTT.

The chain is built from TRBV9 and TRBJ2-7; possibly TRBD1 for D (6 bases). CDR3 length: 16 residues. Germline V gene lookup returns CDR1 SGDLS and CDR2 YYNGEE. Trimming shortened V by 0 bases and J by 0 bases, and 13 bases separated the two germline ends. In DNA form, the CDR3 reads TGTGCCAGCAGCGTAGGGACAGACGCCTCCTCCTACGAGCAGTACTTC. It specifies CASSVGTDASSYEQYF.

The V gene is TRBV5-1, the J gene TRBJ1-1; D perhaps matches TRBD1 (5 bases). V was trimmed by 4 bases and J by 10 bases, leaving 17 bases between them. This CDR3 is built from 13 residues. Germline V lookup: CDR1 SGHRS, CDR2 YFSETQ. CDR3 nucleotides: TGCGCCAGCAGCGCCGTAGAGCAGGGTGCAGCTTTCTTT. Amino acids: CASSAVEQGAAFF. The entire variable domain, with the rest obtained from reference TRBV5-1 and TRBJ1-1, is as follows: KAGVTQTPRYLIKTRGQQVTLSCSPISGHRSVSWYQQTPGQGLQFLFEYFSETQRNKGNFPGRFSGRQFSNSRSEMNVSTLELGDSALYLCASSAVEQGAAFFGQGTRLTVV.

V usage is TRBV5-1 and J usage is TRBJ1-4, with D uncertain. The germline V gene encodes CDR1 SGHRS and CDR2 YFSETQ. The CDR3 has 14 amino acids. V lost 4 bases and J 6 bases, leaving 13 bases between the germline ends. CDR3 protein: CASSPRPEDEKLFF. The DNA of the CDR3 is TGCGCCAGCAGCCCGAGACCGGAGGATGAAAAACTGTTTTTT.

In this sample, this clone turned up once. The J gene is TRBJ2-2, the V gene TRBV19, with D possibly matching TRBD1 (5 bases). This CDR3 has 15 amino acids. From germline, CDR1 is LNHDA and CDR2 SQIVND (reference sequence). With 11 bases removed from V and 4 bases from J, the gap between germline ends came to 20 bases. The CDR3 DNA reads as TGTGCCTCGGCAGGGTTTCTTGGGGTCACCGGGGAGCTGTTTTTT. Translating it yields CASAGFLGVTGELFF.